This passage covers 11 T cell receptor beta chains from one sample sequenced in a study of beta chain features in type 1 diabetes (dated by TCRdb to the late 2010s). Study-wide conclusions, independent of this receptor: A moderate but significant shortening of TCRB CDR3 length was observed in type 1 diabetes patients in all four CD4+ subsets.

Preparation of the library involved the immunoSEQ multiplex PCR assay. All of the isolated RNA was reverse transcribed with the High Capacity cDNA Reverse Transcription Kit, so expressed TCRB transcripts were sequenced. TCRdb holds this immuneACCESS table with in-frame rearrangements only. Some clones are missing; in checked studies, unresolved V genes explain under half, and the rest has no known cause. In all, the sample holds about 650,000 clones, and roughly 12% of those were seen once. The top ten clonotypes cover 0.095% to 0.15% of the sample. These TCRs are of unknown antigen specificity. The material sequenced was naive CD4+ T cells from blood. In light of the paper, this sample's cell subset or site label describes: true naive CD4+ T cells. The receptor source for this set is a man aged 25 to 40 with type 1 diabetes.

The genes are TRBV27 and TRBJ2-7; perhaps TRBD2 as D (5 bases). Germline V gene lookup returns CDR1 MNHEY and CDR2 SMNVEV (reference sequence). The CDR3 consists of 13 residues. V shed 2 bases and J shed 6 bases, with 11 bases lying between them. The CDR3 DNA is TGTGCCAGCAGTTTAAAAGTAGCGCGCGAGCAGTACTTC. Amino acids: CASSLKVAREQYF.

This clone was picked up a small number of times. CDR3 protein: CASSYRTSETQYF. The CDR3 DNA is TGTGCCAGCAGCTACCGCACTTCGGAGACCCAGTACTTC. V usage is TRBV7-9 and J usage is TRBJ2-5; D call uncertain. V was shortened by 4 bases and J by 5 bases, with 11 bases between the two germline ends. The CDR3 has 13 amino acids. Germline V lookup: CDR1 SEHNR, CDR2 FQNEAQ (reference sequence).

This clone was found a few times. This may be a read error, as it is one base from a much larger clone. Other nucleotide sequences in the sample specify the same CDR3. The CDR3 region is CASSLTNTEAFF. The CDR3 bases are TGTGCCAGCAGCTTGACCAACACTGAAGCTTTCTTT. The genes are TRBV5-6 and TRBJ1-1; the D is unclear. V lost 1 base and J lost 2, with 3 bases in between. The CDR3 consists of 12 residues. Per germline, CDR1 SGHDT and CDR2 YYEEEE.

This clone was seen more than once but under ten times. This chain links TRBV25-1 with TRBJ2-7; 9 nucleotides match TRBD1. V lost 6 bases and J lost 2; bases outside the gene matches: 8. CDR1 MGHDK and CDR2 SYGVNS come from the germline V gene. This CDR3 comprises 15 residues. The CDR3 loop is CASRSDRGDAYEQYF. CDR3 DNA sequence: TGTGCCAGCAGGTCTGACAGGGGGGACGCCTACGAGCAGTACTTC.

This chain links TRBV5-4 with TRBJ2-5; 10 nucleotides align to TRBD1. V was pared by 5 bases and J by 5 bases, with 3 bases of the junction left unmatched. This CDR3 contains 13 residues. Germline V lookup: CDR1 SGHNT, CDR2 YYREEE (reference sequence). In DNA, the CDR3 is TGTGCCAGCAGGAGGGACAGGGGTGAGACCCAGTACTTC. Translating it yields CASRRDRGETQYF.

Only a few counts were recorded for this clone. This chain connects TRBV19 to TRBJ1-3; no definite D call. Germline V gene sequence: CDR1 LNHDA, CDR2 SQIVND (reference sequence). There are 11 residues in the CDR3. V dropped 10 bases and J dropped 2 bases, with 6 bases sitting between them. CDR3 residues: CATRPGNTIYF. In DNA, the CDR3 is TGTGCCACCAGACCTGGAAACACCATATATTTT.

The V gene is TRBV30, the J gene TRBJ1-2; D perhaps matches TRBD1 (5 bases). V gave up 7 bases and J gave up 0 bases, with 9 bases separating them. The CDR3 runs to 12 residues. The V gene's germline CDR1 is GTSNPN and CDR2 SVGIG (reference sequence). The CDR3 region has the DNA TGTGCCTTTGACAGTTCTAACTATGGCTACACCTTC. This translates into CAFDSSNYGYTF.

This clone has more than one count but fewer than ten. The rearrangement links TRBV9 to TRBJ2-4, with D perhaps TRBD1 (6 bases). Trimming stripped 0 bases from V and 6 bases from J, with 13 bases between. Germline V gene sequence: CDR1 SGDLS, CDR2 YYNGEE. This CDR3 region has 15 residues. CDR3 nucleotides: TGTGCCAGCAGCGTAGTTCCGGACAGTGGAAACATTCAGTACTTC. Its translation is CASSVVPDSGNIQYF.

This chain connects TRBV30 to TRBJ2-7, with TRBD1 as a possible D gene (5 bases). The CDR3 covers 13 residues. In germline, CDR1 is GTSNPN, CDR2 SVGIG (reference sequence). V was cut by 0 bases and J by 3 bases, with 9 bases left in between. The CDR3 here is CAWSVTGYYEQYF. CDR3 in DNA: TGTGCCTGGAGTGTAACAGGATACTACGAGCAGTACTTC.

The V and J genes are TRBV5-6 and TRBJ2-3, with D hard to call. The V end lost 4 bases, the J end lost 0 bases, and 9 bases lay between the germline ends. CDR3 length equals 14 residues. The germline CDR1 and CDR2 sequences are SGHDT and YYEEEE. The CDR3 loop is CASSLSGSTDTQYF. Written as DNA, the CDR3 is TGTGCCAGCAGCCTTAGTGGTAGCACAGATACGCAGTATTTT.

This sequence joins TRBV4-2 and TRBJ2-1; 13 nucleotides align to TRBD2. V shed 5 bases and J 7 bases; nucleotides not matched to a gene: 8. The CDR3 extends over 16 amino acids. Germline values: CDR1 LGHNA, CDR2 YNFKEQ. The CDR3 DNA is TGTGCCAGCAGCGATACTAGCGGGGGGGCGTATAATGAGCAGTTCTTC. Its protein is CASSDTSGGAYNEQFF.